This entry lists 11 T cell receptor beta chains sequenced from one sample in a study of blood T cell repertoires in COVID-19. TCRdb's copy holds only in-frame clones and misses some; the assay was immunoSEQ multiplex PCR. The sample lists about 200,000 clones, 65% to 90% seen once, with around 13% in the top ten. Source material: peripheral blood. These TCRs come from a human donor in a cohort sampled during active COVID-19.

The chain carries TRBV7-9 and TRBJ2-7; weak D call: TRBD1 (5 bases). The germline V and J ends were trimmed by 11 bases and 3 bases, with 17 bases remaining between them. Germline V gene lookup returns CDR1 SEHNR and CDR2 FQNEAQ (reference sequence). The CDR3 has 13 residues. The CDR3 spells CAGSQGHFYEQYF. For the CDR3, the DNA is TGTGCCGGCTCTCAGGGTCACTTCTACGAGCAGTACTTC.

The V call is TRBV2, the J call TRBJ1-5; perhaps TRBD1 as D (6 bases). This CDR3 has 14 residues. The V gene lost 4 bases and the J gene lost 2 bases, with 9 bases spanning the gap. CDR1 is SNHLY and CDR2 is FYNNEI in the germline V gene. CDR3 in amino acids: CASSVGARNQPQHF. CDR3 sequence (DNA): TGTGCCAGCAGTGTGGGGGCACGCAATCAGCCCCAGCATTTT.

The J gene is TRBJ1-3, the V gene TRBV7-9; D is unresolved. Germline CDR1 and CDR2: SEHNR and FQNEAQ (reference sequence). V lost 4 bases to trimming and J lost 3 bases, with 10 bases between them. The CDR3 contains 14 residues. Here the CDR3 reads CASSSFYGGNTIYF. The CDR3 DNA reads as TGTGCCAGCAGCTCCTTCTACGGTGGAAACACCATATATTTT.

In DNA, the CDR3 is TGTGCCAGCAGCCAAGAACCCGACAGGGGGCTTTGCGAGCAGTACTTC. Translating it yields CASSQEPDRGLCEQYF. The chain links TRBV3-1 (or the pseudogene TRBV3-2) to TRBJ2-7; TRBD1 matches at 10 bases. The CDR3 is 16 residues long. Germline V gene lookup returns CDR1 LGHDT and CDR2 YNNKEL (reference sequence). V was clipped by 0 bases and J by 6 bases; unmatched bases: 8.

V usage is TRBV12-3 or TRBV12-4 and J usage is TRBJ1-1; D possibly corresponds to TRBD1 (5 bases). V gave up 3 bases and J gave up 2 bases, with 7 bases separating them. The CDR3 contains 13 residues. In DNA, the CDR3 is TGTGCCAGCAGTTTCAGGGAAAACACTGAAGCTTTCTTT. Residues: CASSFRENTEAFF.

DNA of the CDR3: TGTGCCAGCAGTTTTGAGTTGACATCCTTCTCCTACGAGCAGTACTTC. It encodes CASSFELTSFSYEQYF. This chain links TRBV6-2 or TRBV6-3 with TRBJ2-7; D gene unclear. The CDR3 runs 16 residues. Deletions cut 4 bases from V and 0 bases from J, with 16 bases between. Germline assignment: CDR1 MNHEY and CDR2 SVGEGT.

This rearrangement joins TRBV5-1 to TRBJ2-1; tentatively, D is TRBD2 (6 bases). In germline, CDR1 is SGHRS, CDR2 YFSETQ. This CDR3 comprises 19 residues. The V end was cut by 0 bases, the J end by 8 bases, with 27 bases between. For the CDR3, the DNA is TGCGCCAGCAGCTTGGGTCTGACGGGACCTTACGGGGCGGGACATGAGCAGTTCTTC. This encodes CASSLGLTGPYGAGHEQFF.

The chain uses TRBV7-2 and TRBJ2-7; TRBD1 matches at 11 bases. The CDR3 runs 15 residues. Germline V lookup: CDR1 SGHTA, CDR2 FQGNSA. The V segment lost 5 bases and the J segment 0 bases; nucleotides outside the gene matches: 3. The CDR3 loop is CASSRDRGSSYEQYF. CDR3 in DNA: TGTGCCAGCAGCCGGGACAGGGGGAGCTCCTACGAGCAGTACTTC.

The chain has TRBV7-9 and TRBJ2-3; 14 bases are shared with TRBD2. The CDR3 is 16 amino acids. Per germline, CDR1 SEHNR and CDR2 FQNEAQ (reference sequence). Trimming took 0 bases from V and 6 from J; bases not matched to a gene: 2. Here the CDR3 reads CASSLAGLAGEDTQYF. The CDR3 DNA is TGTGCCAGCAGCTTAGCGGGACTAGCGGGGGAGGATACGCAGTATTTT. The full variable domain, completed using reference TRBV7-9 and TRBJ2-3, is DTGVSQNPRHKITKRGQNVTFRCDPISEHNRLYWYRQTLGQGPEFLTYFQNEAQLEKSRLLSDRFSAERPKGSFSTLEIQRTEQGDSAMYLCASSLAGLAGEDTQYFGPGTRLTVL.

The chain joins TRBV28 to TRBJ2-3, with D tentatively TRBD2 (6 bases). The V gene lost 5 bases and the J gene lost 2 bases, with 14 bases spanning the gap. Looked up from germline, CDR1 is MDHEN and CDR2 is SYDVKM. This CDR3 has 15 amino acids. The CDR3 sequence: CASSTAGPPTDTQYF. The CDR3, as DNA: TGTGCCAGCAGTACGGCGGGACCCCCCACAGATACGCAGTATTTT.

This chain joins TRBV5-1 and TRBJ2-1; 8 bases line up with TRBD2. CDR3 length: 17 residues. Germline values: CDR1 SGHRS, CDR2 YFSETQ. The ends lost 4 bases at V and 3 bases at J; junction bases unmatched: 12. CDR3 bases: TGCGCCAGCAGCCCCCCCCAAGCGGGAGTACTCTACAATGAGCAGTTCTTC. Its protein product is CASSPPQAGVLYNEQFF.